Below are 24 T cell receptor beta chains sequenced from a single sample in a study of neoadjuvant anti-PD-1 for oral cavity cancer. Some clones are missing from TCRdb's copy, which holds only in-frame ones; the method was immunoSEQ multiplex PCR. The sample carries over 80,000 clones, roughly 80% recorded once. The source was PBMCs, collected before nivolumab (anti-PD-1) treatment. These receptors came from a person aged 40 to 85 with oral cavity squamous cell carcinoma.

The chain has TRBV25-1 and TRBJ2-5, with D perhaps matching TRBD2 (6 bases). CDR3 size: 13 residues. V was cut by 4 bases and J by 2 bases, with 8 bases left in between. Germline CDR1 and CDR2: MGHDK and SYGVNS. The DNA of the CDR3 is TGTGCCAGCAGTGGGGGACTTCAAGAGACCCAGTACTTC. It is translated as CASSGGLQETQYF.

This clone was seen only a few times. This sequence joins TRBV5-1 and TRBJ2-5; the D is unclear. Germline loops: CDR1 SGHRS, CDR2 YFSETQ. This CDR3 has 13 amino acids. V lost 0 bases and J lost 5, with 8 bases in between. The CDR3 sequence: CASSLVVGETQYF. Here the CDR3 DNA reads TGCGCCAGCAGCTTGGTGGTTGGGGAGACCCAGTACTTC.

The chain uses TRBV6-5 and TRBJ1-2; D unclear. V gave up 0 bases and J gave up 7 bases, with 18 bases separating them. From germline, CDR1 is MNHEY and CDR2 SVGAGI. The CDR3 runs to 16 residues. For the CDR3, the DNA is TGTGCCAGCAGTTACTCGATTCTGAATGGGATCCCTGGCTACACCTTC. Protein: CASSYSILNGIPGYTF.

The sample holds one count of this clone. This chain joins TRBV7-2 and TRBJ2-7; no clear D. Germline V gene lookup returns CDR1 SGHTA and CDR2 FQGNSA. Trimming left V 5 bases short and J 2 bases short, with 7 bases between. CDR3 size: 12 residues. The CDR3 reads CASSPVAYEQYF. In DNA, the CDR3 is TGTGCCAGCAGCCCCGTTGCCTACGAGCAGTACTTC.

The chain combines TRBV12-5 with TRBJ2-1; D is possibly TRBD2 (5 bases). Germline V gene data show CDR1 as LGHNT and CDR2 as FRNRAP. This CDR3 contains 15 residues. The V end was cut by 4 bases, the J end by 0 bases, with 10 bases between. The CDR3 DNA is TGTGCTAGTGGTTCCCGGGGTAACTCCTACAATGAGCAGTTCTTC. It translates to CASGSRGNSYNEQFF.

The sample holds a few counts of this clone. The chain recombines TRBV10-1 with TRBJ2-7; no clear D. Germline V gene lookup returns CDR1 WNHNN and CDR2 SYGVQD (reference sequence). Deletions cut 3 bases from V and 7 bases from J, with 10 bases between. This CDR3 is built from 12 residues. For the CDR3, the DNA is TGCGCCAGCAGTGATCCGGCCGGAGAGCAGTACTTC. Translating gives CASSDPAGEQYF.

This clone appeared once. The V and J genes are TRBV5-3 and TRBJ2-7; TRBD2 aligns across 8 bases. TRBV5-3 is sorted into the ORF group, with uncertain function. V lost 6 bases to trimming and J lost 2 bases; unmatched junction nucleotides: 7. The CDR3 consists of 14 residues. CDR3 in amino acids: CARTPGGPPYEQYF. CDR3 nucleotide sequence: TGTGCCAGAACCCCGGGGGGGCCCCCCTACGAGCAGTACTTC.

This chain uses TRBV6-6 with TRBJ1-2; D remains unclear. V gave up 0 bases and J gave up 0 bases, with 8 bases separating them. CDR3 size: 15 residues. CDR1 and CDR2 (germline): MNHNY, SVGAGI (reference sequence). CDR3 DNA: TGTGCCAGCAGTTACTCGGTTACTACTAACTATGGCTACACCTTC. Residues: CASSYSVTTNYGYTF.

The table lists this clone with a few counts. The chain recombines TRBV2 with TRBJ1-1; D is ambiguous. V was pared by 3 bases and J by 1 base, with 6 bases between. The CDR3 has 13 residues. Germline V lookup: CDR1 SNHLY, CDR2 FYNNEI. The CDR3 here is CASSEIANTEAFF. CDR3 DNA sequence: TGTGCCAGCAGTGAGATCGCGAACACTGAAGCTTTCTTT.

This clone was seen repeatedly, ten times or more. This chain uses TRBV30 with TRBJ1-1; D call uncertain. Trimming shortened V by 2 bases and J by 4 bases, and 14 bases separated the two germline ends. CDR1 is GTSNPN and CDR2 is SVGIG in the germline V gene (reference sequence). This CDR3 is built from 14 residues. The CDR3 region is CAWSKGGPLTEAFF. CDR3 nucleotides: TGTGCCTGGAGTAAGGGAGGACCTCTCACTGAAGCTTTCTTT.

The chain has TRBV20-1 and TRBJ2-7; D is ambiguous. Germline loops: CDR1 DFQATT, CDR2 SNEGSKA (reference sequence). The length of the CDR3 is 11 residues. Trimming pared 5 bases from V and 6 bases from J, leaving 11 bases between. The CDR3 reads CSARYGFEQYF. CDR3 bases: TGCAGTGCTCGCTACGGTTTCGAGCAGTACTTC.

The chain links TRBV6-5 to TRBJ2-5; 9 bases agree with TRBD1. Germline V gene data show CDR1 as MNHEY and CDR2 as SVGAGI. The CDR3 contains 12 residues. Trimming at V came to 8 bases and at J to 3 bases, leaving 1 base not matched to a gene. The CDR3 sequence: CASGQGKETQYF. For the CDR3, the DNA is TGTGCCAGCGGACAGGGGAAAGAGACCCAGTACTTC.

This clone is termed medium-sized. The rearrangement uses TRBV5-4 and TRBJ1-2, with D perhaps matching TRBD1 (6 bases). The CDR3 has 15 amino acids. The germline gives CDR1 SGHNT, CDR2 YYREEE (reference sequence). V dropped 4 bases and J dropped 5 bases, with 18 bases sitting between them. The DNA of the CDR3 is TGTGCCAGCAGCCCTGAGGGGGGGTTGATGTATGGCTACACCTTC. Translation gives CASSPEGGLMYGYTF.

The chain uses TRBV30 and TRBJ1-2; 8 bases match TRBD1. Germline V lookup: CDR1 GTSNPN, CDR2 SVGIG (reference sequence). Trimming at V came to 2 bases and at J to 8 bases, leaving 7 bases not matched to a gene. The CDR3 totals 13 residues. The CDR3 sequence is CAWSPQGAEGYTF. CDR3 in DNA: TGTGCCTGGAGTCCCCAGGGGGCGGAGGGCTACACCTTC. The variable domain in full, with the rest retrieved from reference TRBV30 and TRBJ1-2, is SQTIHQWPATLVQPVGSPLSLECTVEGTSNPNLYWYRQAAGRGLQLLFYSVGIGQISSEVPQNLSASRPQDRQFILSSKKLLLSDSGFYLCAWSPQGAEGYTFGSGTRLTVV.

The rearrangement links TRBV6-4 to TRBJ1-1; tentative D call: TRBD1 (5 bases). Germline CDR1 MRHNA, CDR2 SNTAGT. Trimming shortened V by 6 bases and J by 9 bases, and 17 bases separated the two germline ends. There are 13 residues in the CDR3. CDR3: CASSGTMGSQAFF. CDR3 coding DNA: TGTGCCAGCAGCGGGACGATGGGGTCCCAAGCTTTCTTT.

This chain connects TRBV7-6 to TRBJ2-1; the match to TRBD2 covers 7 bases. The germline V gene has CDR1 SGHVS and CDR2 FNYEAQ. Trimming removed 2 bases from V and 1 base from J; junction bases left unmatched: 5. This CDR3 spans 16 amino acids. The CDR3 DNA is TGTGCCAGCAGCTTATTTGGCGGGAGTTCCTACAATGAGCAGTTCTTC. Translated: CASSLFGGSSYNEQFF.

This clone was counted a few times. V is TRBV15 and J is TRBJ1-5, with D unclear. Germline CDR1 LNHNV, CDR2 YYDKDF (reference sequence). V shed 0 bases and J shed 4 bases, with 10 bases lying between them. This CDR3 has 15 residues. As DNA, the CDR3 is TGTGCCACCAGCAGAGATCGGACGGCTAATCAGCCCCAGCATTTT. It yields the protein CATSRDRTANQPQHF.

The chain joins TRBV27 to TRBJ2-3; the D gene is possibly TRBD2 (5 bases). The length of the CDR3 is 14 residues. V was pared by 5 bases and J by 3 bases, with 12 bases between. Germline assignment: CDR1 MNHEY and CDR2 SMNVEV (reference sequence). CDR3 sequence (DNA): TGTGCCAGCAGTACGTTTACGGGGACAGATACGCAGTATTTT. It specifies CASSTFTGTDTQYF.

The rearrangement joins TRBV5-6 to TRBJ2-7; TRBD2 matches 14 bases. The CDR3 loop spans 15 amino acids. Per the germline V gene, CDR1 is SGHDT and CDR2 is YYEEEE. With V trimmed by 4 bases and J by 3 bases, 3 bases remained unmatched. The CDR3 DNA sequence: TGTGCCAGCAGCGGAGGGACTAGCGGGAGCTACGAGCAGTACTTC. Protein product: CASSGGTSGSYEQYF.

The gene calls are TRBV6-5 and TRBJ2-7; D call uncertain. This CDR3 spans 12 amino acids. Looked up from germline, CDR1 is MNHEY and CDR2 is SVGAGI. V shed 6 bases and J shed 3 bases, with 9 bases lying between them. CDR3 in DNA: TGTGCCAGCAGCTCGAATCTCTACGAGCAGTACTTC. The encoded protein is CASSSNLYEQYF.

This clone came up once. The V and J genes are TRBV2 and TRBJ2-3, with a possible D match to TRBD1 (6 bases). CDR1 is SNHLY, CDR2 FYNNEI, per germline. Trimming took off 0 bases at V and 3 bases at J, with 10 bases between the two ends. This CDR3 spans 15 amino acids. CDR3 residues: CASSEAPGETDTQYF. The CDR3 region has the DNA TGTGCCAGCAGTGAAGCTCCAGGGGAAACAGATACGCAGTATTTT.

This clone was seen a single time. This sequence joins TRBV5-1 and TRBJ2-1, with 7 bases aligning to TRBD2. After removal of 0 bases from V and 4 bases from J, the junction contained 10 bases not matched to a gene. The CDR3 has 17 amino acids. Germline CDR1 reads SGHRS; CDR2 reads YFSETQ. The CDR3 reads CASSLAPASGNYNEQFF. The CDR3 region has the DNA TGCGCCAGCAGCTTGGCCCCAGCTAGCGGAAATTACAATGAGCAGTTCTTC.

This chain uses TRBV2 with TRBJ2-5; TRBD2 aligns across 10 bases. This CDR3 spans 15 amino acids. Germline loops: CDR1 SNHLY, CDR2 FYNNEI. Trimming removed 4 bases from V and 3 bases from J; junction bases left unmatched: 5. The CDR3 loop reads CASSGTSGAKETQYF. The CDR3, as DNA: TGTGCCAGCAGTGGGACTAGCGGAGCAAAAGAGACCCAGTACTTC.

The rearrangement joins TRBV27 to TRBJ2-3, with D unresolved. The CDR3 has 14 residues. Per germline, CDR1 MNHEY and CDR2 SMNVEV (reference sequence). The V and J ends lost 0 bases and 5 bases respectively, with 9 bases between them. The CDR3 region is CASSLSPSLDTQYF. CDR3 DNA sequence: TGTGCCAGCAGTTTATCCCCCTCCTTAGATACGCAGTATTTT.